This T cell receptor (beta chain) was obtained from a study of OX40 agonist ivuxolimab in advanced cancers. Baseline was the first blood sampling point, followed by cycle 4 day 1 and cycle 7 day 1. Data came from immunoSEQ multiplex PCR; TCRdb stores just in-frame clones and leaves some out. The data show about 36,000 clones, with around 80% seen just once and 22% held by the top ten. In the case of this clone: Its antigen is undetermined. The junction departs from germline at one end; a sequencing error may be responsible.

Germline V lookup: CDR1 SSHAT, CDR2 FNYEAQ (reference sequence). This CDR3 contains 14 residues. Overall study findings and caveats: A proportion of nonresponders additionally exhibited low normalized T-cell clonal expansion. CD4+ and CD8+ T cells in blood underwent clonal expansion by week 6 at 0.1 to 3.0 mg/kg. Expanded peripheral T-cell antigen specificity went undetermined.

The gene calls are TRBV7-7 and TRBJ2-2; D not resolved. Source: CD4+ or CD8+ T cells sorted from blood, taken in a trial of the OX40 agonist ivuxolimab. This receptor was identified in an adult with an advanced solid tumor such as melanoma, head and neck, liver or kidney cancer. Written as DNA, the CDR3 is TGTGCTAGCAGCTTAGCTCCGGGCACCGGGGAGCTGTTTTTT. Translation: CASSLAPGTGELFF.